The 3 T cell receptor beta chains in this list originate from one sample, sequenced in a study of shared clonotypes between healthy human individuals. The assay was immunoSEQ multiplex PCR, and TCRdb's table has in-frame clones only and misses some. The table lists more than 450,000 clones, 60% to 85% of them singletons, with over 10% in the top ten. Sequencing was done on a sample of PBMCs. These receptor sequences come from a woman in her thirties or forties in good health. Some clones in this sample may be carry-over from other donors' samples.

The genes are TRBV5-4 and TRBJ2-3; 7 nucleotides line up with TRBD1. With V trimmed by 4 bases and J by 4 bases, 9 bases remained unmatched. Germline CDR1 and CDR2: SGHNT and YYREEE (reference sequence). This CDR3 comprises 15 residues. The CDR3 is CASSARQGPPDTQYF. DNA for the CDR3: TGTGCCAGCAGCGCCCGACAGGGTCCCCCAGATACGCAGTATTTT.

The chain has TRBV30 and TRBJ2-3; D might be TRBD2 (5 bases). Germline V CDR1 and CDR2: GTSNPN, SVGIG (reference sequence). The germline V and J ends were trimmed by 4 bases and 11 bases, with 22 bases remaining between them. The CDR3 has 14 residues. The CDR3 is CAWNPGGEGRKQYF. The CDR3, as DNA: TGTGCCTGGAACCCGGGTGGAGAGGGCAGGAAGCAGTATTTT. Based on the CDR3 plus reference TRBV30 and TRBJ2-3, the full variable domain is SQTIHQWPATLVQPVGSPLSLECTVEGTSNPNLYWYRQAAGRGLQLLFYSVGIGQISSEVPQNLSASRPQDRQFILSSKKLLLSDSGFYLCAWNPGGEGRKQYFGPGTRLTVL.

This clone showed up just once. The V and J genes are TRBV5-1 and TRBJ2-1; D unclear. The CDR3 covers 13 residues. Trimming cost V 3 bases and J 7 bases, with 11 bases left between them. CDR1 is SGHRS, CDR2 YFSETQ, per germline. CDR3 amino acids: CASSYISENEQFF. CDR3 nucleotides: TGCGCCAGCAGCTACATTAGTGAGAATGAGCAGTTCTTC.